Each of the 6 T cell receptor beta chains below was sequenced from the same sample in a study of cytomegalovirus exposure and HLA in healthy donors. Primers for the PCR totalled 60 Vbeta and 13 Jbeta. The protocol was immunoSEQ multiplex PCR, while the TCRdb copy is restricted to in-frame clones and leaves out a portion. The sample consists of roughly 110,000 clones, more than 75% of them appearing once. The sequenced sample consisted of PBMCs. The source of these receptors is a man aged 30-40 years in good health and CMV-seropositive.

This chain uses TRBV27 with TRBJ1-5; D uncertain. CDR3 length: 14 amino acids. In germline, CDR1 is MNHEY, CDR2 SMNVEV (reference sequence). The V and J ends lost 3 bases and 2 bases respectively, with 8 bases between them. The DNA for the CDR3 is TGTGCCAGCAGTTTTTCACAGCGCAATCAGCCCCAGCATTTT. This translates into CASSFSQRNQPQHF.

This clone was recorded once. The V gene is TRBV5-1, the J gene TRBJ2-7, with D perhaps TRBD2 (6 bases). Germline V CDR1 and CDR2: SGHRS, YFSETQ. The V end was cut by 0 bases, the J end by 0 bases, with 13 bases between. The CDR3 totals 16 residues. The CDR3 here is CASSLGAGPSSYEQYF. CDR3 DNA sequence: TGCGCCAGCAGCTTGGGCGCGGGACCGAGCTCCTACGAGCAGTACTTC.

The chain uses TRBV19 and TRBJ1-1; 9 bases match TRBD1. The CDR3 contains 19 residues. CDR1 and CDR2 (germline): LNHDA, SQIVND (reference sequence). J gave up 0 bases and V 5 bases, and 16 bases lay outside the gene matches. CDR3 in amino acids: CASSWGQGVAKPMNTEAFF. CDR3 DNA sequence: TGTGCCAGTAGTTGGGGACAGGGCGTCGCCAAACCAATGAACACTGAAGCTTTCTTT. Based on the CDR3 plus reference TRBV19 and TRBJ1-1, the full variable domain is DGGITQSPKYLFRKEGQNVTLSCEQNLNHDAMYWYRQDPGQGLRLIYYSQIVNDFQKGDIAEGYSVSREKKESFPLTVTSAQKNPTAFYLCASSWGQGVAKPMNTEAFFGQGTRLTVV.

This clone was observed a few times. The rearrangement joins TRBV6-5 to TRBJ2-3; 11 bases are shared with TRBD2. CDR1 and CDR2 (germline): MNHEY, SVGAGI. The CDR3 runs to 15 residues. V was clipped by 5 bases and J by 5 bases; unmatched bases: 6. In nucleotides, the CDR3 is TGTGCCAGCAGTATAAGACTAGCGGGGATAGATACGCAGTATTTT. It yields the protein CASSIRLAGIDTQYF.

This clone was detected once. V gene TRBV30 combines with J gene TRBJ1-1, with unresolved D. Trimming cost V 7 bases and J 6 bases, with 18 bases left between them. The germline CDR1 and CDR2 sequences are GTSNPN and SVGIG (reference sequence). CDR3 length: 13 amino acids. CDR3 in amino acids: CALTIQVGAEAFF. DNA for the CDR3: TGTGCCTTAACAATTCAGGTCGGCGCTGAAGCTTTCTTT.

This chain joins TRBV5-1 and TRBJ2-5; D might be TRBD2 (5 bases). CDR3 length: 16 residues. Deletions cut 4 bases from V and 2 bases from J, with 18 bases between. Germline-derived CDR1 and CDR2 are SGHRS and YFSETQ. The CDR3 sequence: CASSLGFGVLQETQYF. The CDR3 DNA is TGCGCCAGCAGCCTGGGCTTCGGGGTATTACAAGAGACCCAGTACTTC. Full variable domain (missing parts from reference TRBV5-1 and TRBJ2-5): KAGVTQTPRYLIKTRGQQVTLSCSPISGHRSVSWYQQTPGQGLQFLFEYFSETQRNKGNFPGRFSGRQFSNSRSEMNVSTLELGDSALYLCASSLGFGVLQETQYFGPGTRLLVL.